Below are 26 T cell receptor beta chains sequenced from a single sample in a study of T-cell reconstitution after alpha-beta-depleted transplantation in children. A TCRbeta library incorporating unique molecular identifiers was prepared. Each CDR3 protein gets one entry after TCRdb re-called the PCR reads with MiXCR. The sample contains hundreds of thousands of distinct CDR3 sequences, roughly 17% of which appear only once. Source: PBMCs from the stem cell graft donor, taken from the stem cell graft. The receptors derive from a human donor who donated a stem cell graft to a child with acute myeloid leukemia.

In this sample, this clonotype turned up a few times. V gene TRBV7-9 combines with J gene TRBJ1-1, with D possibly TRBD1 on 5 matching bases. Germline lookup yields CDR1 SEHNR and CDR2 FQNEAQ (reference sequence). The V end lost 2 bases, the J end lost 5 bases, and 12 bases lay between the germline ends. The CDR3 extends over 14 amino acids. As DNA, the CDR3 is TGTGCCAGCAGCTTAACAGAGGGGATTACTGAAGCTTTCTTT. This encodes CASSLTEGITEAFF.

This clonotype was counted at least ten times. The chain couples TRBV12-3 or TRBV12-4 to TRBJ2-1; 9 bases match TRBD1. This CDR3 is built from 15 residues. Trimming removed 5 bases from V and 2 bases from J; junction bases left unmatched: 4. This chain's CDR3 is CASSKRQGAYNEQFF. CDR3 sequence (DNA): TGTGCCAGCAGTAAGAGACAGGGGGCCTACAATGAGCAGTTCTTC.

This chain connects TRBV6-1 to TRBJ1-5; 7 positions agree with TRBD1. Germline CDR1 reads MNHNS; CDR2 reads SASEGT. This CDR3 has 16 amino acids. V dropped 7 bases and J dropped 4; count of bases not matched to a gene: 13. The CDR3 sequence is CASNPRGEGSNQPQHF. DNA for the CDR3: TGTGCCAGCAACCCCAGGGGGGAGGGAAGTAATCAGCCCCAGCATTTT.

This clonotype was observed a handful of times. The chain recombines TRBV10-3 with TRBJ2-2; D might be TRBD2 (6 bases). V lost 6 bases to trimming and J lost 6 bases, with 17 bases between them. The CDR3 is 15 residues long. Germline CDR1 and CDR2: ENHRY and SYGVKD. CDR3 loop: CAIRGGPAQPGELFF. CDR3 DNA: TGTGCCATCAGGGGGGGTCCTGCTCAGCCCGGGGAGCTGTTTTTT.

The rearrangement links TRBV11-2 to TRBJ2-1; 13 positions match TRBD2. The trim removed 5 bases at V and 0 bases at J, leaving 7 bases unmatched. CDR3 length: 18 amino acids. The germline CDR1 and CDR2 sequences are SGHAT and FQNNGV. The CDR3 DNA reads as TGTGCCAGCAGCGGCGGACTAGCGGGGGTTAGCTCCTACAATGAGCAGTTCTTC. It encodes CASSGGLAGVSSYNEQFF.

This clonotype came up many times. V gene TRBV20-1 combines with J gene TRBJ2-7, with 9 positions matching TRBD1. Trimming removed 6 bases from V and 0 bases from J; junction bases left unmatched: 3. The CDR3 is 13 residues long. Germline V lookup: CDR1 DFQATT, CDR2 SNEGSKA (reference sequence). The CDR3 loop is CSAGDRDSYEQYF. CDR3 bases: TGCAGTGCCGGGGACAGGGACTCCTACGAGCAGTACTTC.

This clonotype was found a few times. The chain uses TRBV2 and TRBJ2-7, with D perhaps being TRBD1 or TRBD2 (5 bases each). In germline, CDR1 is SNHLY, CDR2 FYNNEI. This CDR3 has 14 residues. With 6 bases removed from V and 2 bases from J, the gap between germline ends came to 14 bases. For the CDR3, the DNA is TGTGCCAGCAGCGATTCCACGGGGCCCTACGAGCAGTACGTC. Protein sequence: CASSDSTGPYEQYV.

With regard to this clonotype: This sequence may be a read error, since a much larger clone differs from it by one base. V and J are TRBV20-1 and TRBJ1-1; 7 bases are a match to TRBD1. Germline values: CDR1 DFQATT, CDR2 SNEGSKA (reference sequence). This CDR3 has 14 amino acids. The CDR3 nucleotides read TGCAGTGCTAGCCAGAACAGGGGACCCACTGACGCTTTCTTT. Amino acids: CSASQNRGPTDAFF.

This clonotype was detected ten times or more. This chain joins TRBV7-9 and TRBJ1-4; D is ambiguous. V was trimmed by 1 base and J by 0 bases, leaving 6 bases between them. The CDR3 covers 15 residues. Germline loops: CDR1 SEHNR, CDR2 FQNEAQ (reference sequence). The CDR3 DNA follows: TGTGCCAGCAGCTTAGACGCAGCAACTAATGAAAAACTGTTTTTT. Translation gives CASSLDAATNEKLFF.

This chain links TRBV6-1 with TRBJ1-2, with D tentatively TRBD1 (5 bases). The CDR3 is 13 residues long. CDR1 and CDR2 (germline): MNHNS, SASEGT. This CDR3 reads CATRTQGRNTYTF. The CDR3 bases are TGTGCTACCAGGACTCAGGGCCGTAACACCTACACCTTC.

Ten or more counts support this clonotype. The chain joins TRBV4-2 to TRBJ1-1; no definite D call. V lost 6 bases, J lost 2 bases, and 13 bases lay in between. This CDR3 spans 14 amino acids. Germline V gene lookup returns CDR1 LGHNA and CDR2 YNFKEQ. The CDR3 DNA follows: TGTGCCAGCAGAAGTTGGCAGACAAACACTGAAGCTTTCTTT. Its translation is CASRSWQTNTEAFF.

V and J are TRBV5-5 and TRBJ1-5; the D gene is possibly TRBD1 (5 bases). V lost 4 bases to trimming and J lost 3 bases, with 17 bases between them. Germline CDR1 reads SGHKS; CDR2 reads YYEKEE (reference sequence). This CDR3 is 16 amino acids long. The CDR3 spells CASSLAGGGINQPQHF. CDR3 DNA sequence: TGTGCCAGCAGCCTCGCCGGGGGGGGGATCAATCAGCCCCAGCATTTT.

This clonotype was seen repeatedly, ten times or more. The genes are TRBV20-1 and TRBJ2-5, with 7 bases identical to TRBD1. Per germline, CDR1 DFQATT and CDR2 SNEGSKA (reference sequence). The CDR3 sequence is 15 residues long. The J segment lost 6 bases and the V segment lost 1 base, leaving 11 bases of the junction unmatched. CDR3 sequence reads: CSARGATGVKKTQYF. The CDR3 DNA reads as TGCAGTGCTAGAGGGGCAACAGGGGTCAAGAAGACCCAGTACTTC.

This clonotype was detected many times. The rearrangement links TRBV10-3 to TRBJ2-1, with 9 positions matching TRBD2. CDR1 is ENHRY, CDR2 SYGVKD, per germline. Germline trimming cut 4 bases from V and 5 bases from J; bases unmatched to any gene: 3. The CDR3 spans 14 residues. This chain's CDR3 is CAISGGLANNEQFF. The CDR3 nucleotides are TGTGCCATCAGTGGAGGACTAGCGAACAATGAGCAGTTCTTC.

This clonotype has a count of ten or more. The chain combines TRBV24-1 with TRBJ2-1, with TRBD2 matching over 7 bases. V shed 0 bases and J 5 bases; nucleotides not matched to a gene: 3. Germline V lookup: CDR1 KGHDR, CDR2 SFDVKD. The CDR3 is made up of 15 amino acids. The CDR3 DNA reads TGTGCCACCAGTGATTTGGGGCTAGCGGACAATGAGCAGTTCTTC. Amino acid sequence: CATSDLGLADNEQFF.

There are many counts of this clonotype. The chain couples TRBV5-1 to TRBJ1-1, with no clear D. The germline gives CDR1 SGHRS, CDR2 YFSETQ. This CDR3 is built from 14 residues. With 0 bases removed from V and 2 bases from J, the gap between germline ends came to 8 bases. Here the CDR3 DNA reads TGCGCCAGCAGCTTGGGGACGGAAAACACTGAAGCTTTCTTT. Its protein product is CASSLGTENTEAFF.

This clonotype occurred a few times. V and J are TRBV6-5 and TRBJ2-7; D may match TRBD1 or TRBD2 (5 bases each). This CDR3 contains 16 residues. Looked up from germline, CDR1 is MNHEY and CDR2 is SVGAGI. The germline V and J ends were trimmed by 6 bases and 8 bases, with 26 bases remaining between them. The DNA of the CDR3 is TGTGCCAGCAGCCCCTGCCCCGACAGTCGTGAGGGCAAGCAGTACGTC. Translated: CASSPCPDSREGKQYV.

Only a few counts were recorded for this clonotype. This sequence joins TRBV15 and TRBJ2-5; TRBD2 aligns across 8 bases. The V gene's germline CDR1 is LNHNV and CDR2 YYDKDF (reference sequence). Losses at the gene ends were 4 bases for V and 1 base for J; bases not matched to a gene: 5. The CDR3 loop spans 15 amino acids. CDR3 loop: CATSKGGGSQETQYF. The CDR3 DNA is TGTGCCACCAGCAAGGGCGGGGGGTCCCAAGAGACCCAGTACTTC.

The table lists this clonotype with many counts. The chain is built from TRBV7-2 and TRBJ2-3; TRBD2 is a possible D gene (6 bases). CDR3 length: 14 amino acids. CDR1 SGHTA and CDR2 FQGNSA come from the germline V gene. V lost 5 bases and J 2 bases, leaving 11 bases between the germline ends. The CDR3 nucleotides are TGTGCCAGCAGCCTTGGACTATTCACAGATACGCAGTATTTT. This gives the protein CASSLGLFTDTQYF.

This clonotype was found many times. The chain carries TRBV20-1 and TRBJ2-1; 10 bases align to TRBD1. Germline CDR1 reads DFQATT; CDR2 reads SNEGSKA (reference sequence). Trimming removed 7 bases from V and 7 bases from J; junction bases left unmatched: 4. CDR3 size: 12 residues. The CDR3 sequence: CSEGTGDNEQFF. CDR3 nucleotides: TGCAGTGAAGGGACAGGGGATAATGAGCAGTTCTTC.

This clonotype was recorded only once. V and J are TRBV12-3 or TRBV12-4 and TRBJ1-2, with no clear D. Trimming stripped 0 bases from V and 4 bases from J, with 15 bases between. The CDR3 extends over 16 amino acids. The CDR3 is CASSLAMAEAGYGYTF. The CDR3 nucleotides read TGTGCCAGCAGTTTAGCGATGGCGGAGGCGGGCTATGGCTACACCTTC.

This clonotype appeared a few times. The J gene is TRBJ2-3, the V gene TRBV20-1, with D unresolved. CDR1 is DFQATT, CDR2 SNEGSKA, per germline (reference sequence). Deletions cut 3 bases from V and 9 bases from J, with 19 bases between. This CDR3 has 14 amino acids. The CDR3 DNA reads as TGCAGTGCTAGGCCCGGATCGGTTCTTTCGACGCAGTATTTT. It specifies CSARPGSVLSTQYF.

This clonotype occurred many times. V usage is TRBV7-2 and J usage is TRBJ1-2; D call uncertain. Germline loops: CDR1 SGHTA, CDR2 FQGNSA. This CDR3 has 14 residues. The V gene lost 1 base and the J gene lost 3 bases, with 9 bases spanning the gap. The CDR3 DNA reads TGTGCCAGCAGCTTAGGGGTAGCGGACTATGGCTACACCTTC. It specifies CASSLGVADYGYTF.

The V and J genes are TRBV5-1 and TRBJ2-1, with D possibly TRBD2 on 6 matching bases. Germline loops: CDR1 SGHRS, CDR2 YFSETQ. The CDR3 is made up of 13 amino acids. Trimming removed 2 bases from V and 7 bases from J, with 10 bases in between. The CDR3 protein is CASSFGTLNEQFF. The CDR3 DNA reads as TGCGCCAGCAGCTTCGGGACTCTTAATGAGCAGTTCTTC.

This chain links TRBV7-6 with TRBJ2-1; 10 bases agree with TRBD2. The trim removed 1 base at V and 4 bases at J, leaving 4 bases unmatched. CDR1 is SGHVS, CDR2 FNYEAQ, per germline. CDR3 length: 16 amino acids. CDR3 nucleotides: TGTGCCAGCAGCTTAGGTTCTAGCGGGGGTTACAATGAGCAGTTCTTC. It yields the protein CASSLGSSGGYNEQFF.

In this sample, this clonotype turned up a few times. V usage is TRBV30 and J usage is TRBJ2-5; 8 nucleotides align to TRBD1. The CDR3 has 15 amino acids. Trimming took 3 bases from V and 5 from J; bases not matched to a gene: 11. Germline assignment: CDR1 GTSNPN and CDR2 SVGIG (reference sequence). The CDR3 is CAWRPGQGEWETQYF. As DNA, the CDR3 is TGTGCCTGGAGGCCAGGACAGGGAGAGTGGGAGACCCAGTACTTC.